What follows are 13 T cell receptor beta chains derived from one specimen sequenced in a study of tumor-infiltrating lymphocytes in primary liver carcinoma. The researchers produced TCR beta cDNA from around 0.5 ug total RNA with a constant-region primer. TCR beta libraries came from three nested multiplex PCR rounds using slightly modified ARM-PCR. Primers for the first two PCR rounds were TRBV1-TRBV30 forward primers and a C-beta reverse primer (approximately 10 cycles per round). A single record per CDR3 protein comes from TCRdb applying MiXCR to the multiplex PCR reads. The table shows about 120,000 distinct CDR3 sequences, with 55% to 70% occurring only once. Extraction of RNA together with DNA used roughly 20-32 mg of unsorted bulk tissue. Sequencing was done on a sample of tumor-adjacent normal liver tissue. All receptors derive from a woman aged 60 to 75 with primary liver carcinoma and hepatitis B virus infection.

The genes are TRBV6-1 and TRBJ2-5; D possibly matches TRBD1 or TRBD2 (5 bases each). The CDR3 is 15 residues long. CDR1 is MNHNS and CDR2 is SASEGT in the germline V gene. CDR3 region: CTITPPWGSQETQYF. CDR3 bases: TGTACCATCACCCCCCCTTGGGGGAGTCAAGAGACCCAGTACTTC.

This clonotype was recorded at least ten times. The chain joins TRBV29-1 to TRBJ2-1; D is perhaps TRBD2 (5 bases). The CDR3 is 13 amino acids. The germline CDR1 and CDR2 sequences are SQVTM and ANQGSEA. V lost 5 bases and J lost 6, with 14 bases in between. CDR3 region: CSVFGKSGNEQFF. In nucleotides, the CDR3 is TGCAGCGTTTTCGGGAAATCGGGCAATGAGCAGTTCTTC.

Points on this clonotype: Its ends do not fully match the called genes, so a read error is possible. CDR3 sequence: CANGLDPDSPLHF. CDR3 DNA sequence: TGTGCTAATGGTTTGGATCCCGATTCACCCCTCCACTTT. This rearrangement joins TRBV12-5 to TRBJ1-6; D gene unclear. This CDR3 is built from 13 residues. CDR1 and CDR2 (germline): LGHNT, FRNRAP. Variable domain in full (rest from reference TRBV12-5 and TRBJ1-6): DARVTQTPRHKVTEMGQEVTMRCQPILGHNTVFWYRQTMMQGLELLAYFRNRAPLDDSGMPKDRFSAEMPDATLATLKIQPSEPRDSAVYFCANGLDPDSPLHFGNGTRLTVT.

As concerns this clonotype: One end of the junction varies from germline; a read error may be responsible. The chain couples TRBV4-2 to TRBJ1-2; maybe TRBD1 (6 bases). Germline V gene lookup returns CDR1 LGHNA and CDR2 YNFKEQ. This CDR3 contains 15 residues. This chain's CDR3 is CASIQEGGASYGYTF. The CDR3 DNA sequence: TGTGCTAGCATCCAAGAAGGGGGTGCTTCCTATGGCTACACCTTC.

Details on this clonotype: One junction end disagrees with the germline gene, perhaps due to a read error. The chain joins TRBV4-1 to TRBJ2-1, with 8 bases lining up with TRBD1. This CDR3 has 15 amino acids. Germline V gene sequence: CDR1 MGHRA, CDR2 YSYEKL. In DNA form, the CDR3 reads TGCGCCAGCAACCAAAGTGGACAGGGCGACAATGAGCAGTTCTTC. It yields the protein CASNQSGQGDNEQFF.

Comment on this clonotype: A much bigger clone sits one base away, suggesting this may be a read error. This rearrangement joins TRBV7-9 to TRBJ2-7; D possibly corresponds to TRBD2 (5 bases). Germline CDR1 reads SEHNR; CDR2 reads FQNEAQ (reference sequence). This CDR3 is built from 13 residues. CDR3 region: CTSTLLGSYEQYF. In DNA, the CDR3 is TGTACCAGCACCCTACTAGGGTCCTACGAGCAGTACTTC.

Note on this clonotype: Mismatch with germline at one junction end may stem from a read error. The V call is TRBV6-1, the J call TRBJ2-7; TRBD1 aligns across 7 bases. CDR1 and CDR2 (germline): MNHNS, SASEGT. This CDR3 has 14 residues. The CDR3 spells CASSEGRQGDEEYF. The CDR3 DNA follows: TGTGCCAGCAGTGAAGGCAGACAGGGCGACGAGGAGTACTTC.

This clonotype has a count of ten or more. V is TRBV6-1 and J is TRBJ2-7; D unclear. Germline V gene data show CDR1 as MNHNS and CDR2 as SASEGT. The CDR3 is 14 amino acids. Trimming stripped 1 base from V and 5 bases from J, with 12 bases between. CDR3 DNA sequence: TGTGCCAGCAGTGAAGGGTTTTGGGTACACGAGCAGTACTTC. Translation: CASSEGFWVHEQYF.

The chain has TRBV19 and TRBJ2-1; D remains ambiguous. Trimming pared 6 bases from V and 4 bases from J, leaving 13 bases between. CDR3 length equals 14 residues. Germline loops: CDR1 LNHDA, CDR2 SQIVND (reference sequence). The CDR3 DNA reads as TGTGCCAGTAGCTCCTTTGGGGTATACAATGAGCAGTTCTTC. As protein: CASSSFGVYNEQFF.

The chain couples TRBV9 to TRBJ2-5, with TRBD1 matching 9 bases. This CDR3 region has 15 residues. V shed 4 bases and J 4 bases; nucleotides not matched to a gene: 8. Germline V CDR1 and CDR2: SGDLS, YYNGEE. CDR3 bases: TGTGCCAGCAGCTCCCGGACAGGGGTCCGAGAGACCCAGTACTTC. Translated, it gives CASSSRTGVRETQYF.

This chain connects TRBV20-1 to TRBJ1-1; D is unclear. The CDR3 loop spans 14 amino acids. Looked up from germline, CDR1 is DFQATT and CDR2 is SNEGSKA (reference sequence). With 0 bases removed from V and 0 bases from J, the gap between germline ends came to 8 bases. The CDR3: CSAREGFMNTEAFF. As DNA, the CDR3 is TGCAGTGCTAGAGAAGGGTTCATGAACACTGAAGCTTTCTTT.

Comments on this clonotype: The junction shows a germline mismatch at one end, possibly a read error. The chain is built from TRBV12-3 or TRBV12-4 and TRBJ2-7; D gene ambiguous. The CDR3 contains 13 residues. CDR3 nucleotides: TGTGTCAGCAGCCGATCAGAGTCCTACGAGCAGTACTTC. Translated: CVSSRSESYEQYF.

With regard to this clonotype: One junction end disagrees with the germline gene, perhaps due to a read error. This chain connects TRBV29-1 to TRBJ2-7; possibly TRBD1 for D (5 bases). Looked up from germline, CDR1 is SQVTM and CDR2 is ANQGSEA. This CDR3 contains 19 residues. The CDR3 nucleotides are TGCGGCGTTCATACAGGTAATCCCGCTTCCAAAAACCCGACCTACGATCAGTACTTC. As protein: CGVHTGNPASKNPTYDQYF.